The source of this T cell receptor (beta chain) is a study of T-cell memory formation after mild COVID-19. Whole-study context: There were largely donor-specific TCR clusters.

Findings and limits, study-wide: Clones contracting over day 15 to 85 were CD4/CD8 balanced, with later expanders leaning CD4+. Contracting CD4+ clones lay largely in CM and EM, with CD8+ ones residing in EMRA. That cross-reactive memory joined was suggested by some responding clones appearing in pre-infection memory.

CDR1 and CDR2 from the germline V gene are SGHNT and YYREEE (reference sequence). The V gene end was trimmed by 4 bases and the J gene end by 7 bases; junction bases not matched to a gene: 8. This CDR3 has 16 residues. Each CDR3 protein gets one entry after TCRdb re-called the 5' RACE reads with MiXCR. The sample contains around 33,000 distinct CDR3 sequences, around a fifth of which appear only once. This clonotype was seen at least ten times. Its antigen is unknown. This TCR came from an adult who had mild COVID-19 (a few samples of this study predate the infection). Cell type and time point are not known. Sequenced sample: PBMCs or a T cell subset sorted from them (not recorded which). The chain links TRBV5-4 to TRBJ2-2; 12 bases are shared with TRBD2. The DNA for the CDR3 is TGTGCCAGCAGCCCCACTAGCGGGGGGTTTAACGGGGAGCTGTTTTTT. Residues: CASSPTSGGFNGELFF.